The rows below give T cell receptor beta chains drawn from one sample of a study of blood T cell repertoires in COVID-19. Here immunoSEQ multiplex PCR was the method, and the copy in TCRdb shows in-frame clones only, minus some. The repertoire consists of roughly 250,000 clones, with approximately 84% occurring once and the leading ten covering roughly 3.5%. The specimen was PBMCs or T cells enriched from blood (not recorded which). The receptors derive from a middle-aged woman with acute COVID-19. The CDR3 runs from the conserved cysteine through the conserved F or W. The D gene is left open where the match is weak. Size tells how often a clone was seen (once, few, many) or the class of an expanded clone, and some rows leave it out.

clone_size,j_call,d_call,v_call,cdr3_length,cdr3_aa,cdr3_nt
NA,TRBJ1-2,NA,TRBV21-1,16,CASSKVGSTGDYGYTF,TGTGCCAGCAGCAAAGTAGGGTCGACAGGAGACTATGGCTACACCTTC
NA,TRBJ1-1,NA,TRBV30,11,CAWSEAPEAFF,TGTGCCTGGAGCGAGGCCCCTGAAGCTTTCTTT
NA,TRBJ2-3,NA,TRBV18,14,CASSPPGVTDTQYF,TGTGCCAGCTCACCACCGGGAGTCACAGATACGCAGTATTTT
NA,TRBJ2-5,TRBD2,TRBV5-1,16,CASSLAIAGGGETQYF,TGCGCCAGCAGCTTGGCCATCGCGGGAGGCGGAGAGACCCAGTACTTC
NA,TRBJ2-2,TRBD2,TRBV11-2,17,CASSLPEREVNTGELFF,TGTGCCAGCAGTCTCCCCGAGCGGGAGGTGAACACCGGGGAGCTGTTTTTT
NA,TRBJ1-1,TRBD1,TRBV5-8,15,CASSPGQGMNTEAFF,TGTGCCAGCAGCCCAGGACAGGGCATGAACACTGAAGCTTTCTTT
NA,TRBJ2-7,TRBD2,TRBV19,13,CASSIRGTNSRYF,TGTGCCAGTAGTATTCGCGGGACTAATTCACGGTACTTC
few,TRBJ1-1,TRBD1,TRBV6-5,14,CASRRTGARTEAFF,TGTGCCAGCAGACGTACAGGGGCCCGCACTGAAGCTTTCTTT
NA,TRBJ2-3,NA,TRBV25-1,16,CASSESQGASTDTQYF,TGTGCCAGCAGTGAGTCTCAAGGGGCTAGCACAGATACGCAGTATTTT
NA,TRBJ2-5,TRBD2,TRBV7-3,15,CASSKGTSVEETQYF,TGTGCCAGCAGCAAGGGGACTAGCGTAGAAGAGACCCAGTACTTC
once,TRBJ1-2,NA,TRBV19,15,CASSIDLEEYWGYTF,TGTGCCAGTAGTATAGACCTGGAGGAATATTGGGGCTACACCTTC
NA,TRBJ2-3,NA,TRBV7-8,16,CASSYRQVGAKDTQYF,TGTGCCAGCAGCTACCGACAGGTGGGGGCCAAAGATACGCAGTATTTT
NA,TRBJ2-3,TRBD2,TRBV5-1,18,CASSSTPGLAGLEDTQYF,TGCGCCAGCAGCTCAACCCCGGGACTAGCGGGTCTGGAGGATACGCAGTATTTT
NA,TRBJ2-2,TRBD2,TRBV28,16,CASLRGGGVWTGELFF,TGTGCCAGCCTGAGGGGCGGGGGTGTGTGGACCGGGGAGCTGTTTTTT
NA,TRBJ1-2,NA,TRBV19,14,CASSIGGANYGYTF,TGTGCCAGTAGTATAGGCGGAGCTAACTATGGCTACACCTTC
NA,TRBJ1-2,TRBD1,TRBV5-6,15,CASSLLTGGGYGYTF,TGTGCCAGCAGCTTGTTAACAGGGGGCGGCTATGGCTACACCTTC
NA,TRBJ2-2,TRBD2,TRBV5-1,16,CASSPGLAGGTGELFF,TGCGCCAGCAGCCCGGGACTAGCGGGAGGCACCGGGGAGCTGTTTTTT
NA,TRBJ2-3,TRBD1,TRBV5-6,15,CASKGQGALTDTQYF,TGTGCCAGCAAGGGACAGGGGGCGCTTACAGATACGCAGTATTTT
NA,TRBJ2-7,NA,TRBV5-4,14,CASSPSAEHYEQYF,TGTGCCAGCAGCCCCTCAGCGGAACACTACGAGCAGTACTTC
NA,TRBJ1-1,TRBD1,TRBV7-9,15,CASSLEQGIGTEAFF,TGTGCCAGCAGCTTAGAACAGGGGATAGGAACTGAAGCTTTCTTT
NA,TRBJ2-5,TRBD2,TRBV4-2,17,CASSQDPLPGLQETQYF,TGTGCCAGCAGCCAAGATCCACTCCCGGGACTACAAGAGACCCAGTACTTC
NA,TRBJ1-1,TRBD1,TRBV6-5,14,CASSLGGAGTEAFF,TGTGCCAGCAGTCTAGGGGGCGCGGGCACTGAAGCTTTCTTT
NA,TRBJ1-2,NA,TRBV29-1,11,CSVEAPEGYTF,TGCAGCGTTGAAGCACCCGAGGGCTACACCTTC
NA,TRBJ2-7,TRBD1,TRBV5-1,17,CASSRQPGQGRIYEQYF,TGCGCCAGCAGCCGACAACCGGGACAGGGGAGGATCTACGAGCAGTACTTC
NA,TRBJ1-5,NA,TRBV18,16,CASSPLGGDSNQPQHF,TGTGCCAGCTCACCCCTGGGAGGAGATAGCAATCAGCCCCAGCATTTT
NA,TRBJ2-3,NA,TRBV7-9,16,CASSLLAPTGTDTQYF,TGTGCCAGCAGCCTACTAGCCCCAACAGGCACAGATACGCAGTATTTT
NA,TRBJ2-2,TRBD2,TRBV5-5,16,CASSRLAGVNTGELFF,TGTGCCAGCAGCCGTCTAGCGGGGGTGAACACCGGGGAGCTGTTTTTT
many,TRBJ2-1,TRBD2,TRBV2,15,CASSVLAGDYNEQFF,TGTGCCAGCAGTGTCCTAGCGGGAGATTACAATGAGCAGTTCTTC
NA,TRBJ2-1,NA,TRBV7-2,15,CASSPAGRSYNEQFF,TGTGCCAGCAGCCCCGCAGGGCGGTCCTACAATGAGCAGTTCTTC
NA,TRBJ2-1,NA,TRBV12-3/TRBV12-4,11,CASTQGNEQFF,TGTGCCAGCACCCAGGGGAATGAGCAGTTCTTC
NA,TRBJ1-2,NA,TRBV10-3,11,CAITGQHGYTF,TGTGCCATCACAGGCCAGCACGGCTACACCTTC
NA,TRBJ2-1,NA,TRBV11-2,14,CASSLDVGLLPQFF,TGTGCCAGCAGCTTAGACGTGGGACTTCTGCCGCAGTTCTTC
NA,TRBJ2-5,NA,TRBV3-1/TRBV3-2,14,CASSQGGLQETQYF,TGTGCCAGCAGCCAAGGGGGACTCCAAGAGACCCAGTACTTC
NA,TRBJ2-1,NA,TRBV19,15,CASSLLDSVGNEQFF,TGTGCCAGTAGTTTATTGGATAGCGTGGGGAATGAGCAGTTCTTC
few,TRBJ2-5,TRBD2,TRBV2,12,CASGGEGETQYF,TGTGCCAGCGGAGGGGAGGGAGAGACCCAGTACTTC
NA,TRBJ2-2,NA,TRBV4-1,14,CASSQDIYGGELFF,TGCGCCAGCAGCCAAGATATATACGGGGGAGAGCTGTTTTTT
NA,TRBJ2-5,TRBD1,TRBV13,14,CASSSQGASETQYF,TGTGCCAGCAGCTCCCAGGGGGCTTCTGAGACCCAGTACTTC
NA,TRBJ2-2,TRBD2,TRBV7-9,16,CASSEGPSGSPGELFF,TGTGCCAGCAGCGAAGGGCCTAGCGGGAGCCCCGGGGAGCTGTTTTTT
NA,TRBJ2-2,TRBD2,TRBV14,20,CASSQGLPGLAGGGAGELFF,TGTGCCAGCAGCCAAGGGCTACCCGGACTAGCGGGAGGAGGAGCCGGGGAGCTGTTTTTT
NA,TRBJ2-7,NA,TRBV4-1,15,CASSQEWGKDYEQYF,TGCGCCAGCAGCCAAGAATGGGGCAAAGACTACGAGCAGTACTTC
NA,TRBJ2-2,TRBD2,TRBV7-8,17,CASSLLGLAGDTGELFF,TGTGCCAGCAGCTTATTGGGACTAGCGGGAGACACCGGGGAGCTGTTTTTT
NA,TRBJ2-3,TRBD2,TRBV14,17,CASSQVTAGVAKDTQYF,TGTGCCAGCAGCCAAGTTACCGCGGGAGTAGCGAAAGATACGCAGTATTTT
NA,TRBJ2-7,TRBD2,TRBV4-2,18,CASSQESLDSGTTYEQYF,TGTGCCAGCAGCCAAGAGAGCTTAGATAGCGGGACTACCTACGAGCAGTACTTC